Following are 19 T cell receptor beta chains from one sample sequenced in a study of control samples from healthy donors and cancer patients. TCRdb's table, derived via immunoSEQ multiplex PCR, lists solely in-frame clones and lacks some. The sample comprises some 95,000 clones, 88% of which are singletons, and around an eighth rests with the top ten. The specimen sequenced was blood. The source of these receptors is a man aged 25 to 40 in good health.

The chain uses TRBV3-1 (or the pseudogene TRBV3-2) and TRBJ2-6; tentative D call: TRBD1 (6 bases). V dropped 4 bases and J dropped 0 bases, with 19 bases sitting between them. Germline-derived CDR1 and CDR2 are LGHDT and YNNKEL (reference sequence). This CDR3 has 19 residues. CDR3 region: CASSRTAFMDPSGANVLTF. The CDR3, as DNA: TGTGCCAGCAGCCGGACAGCCTTTATGGACCCCTCTGGGGCCAACGTCCTGACTTTC.

J is TRBJ2-3 and V is TRBV6-1; D perhaps matches TRBD1 (6 bases). V was pared by 0 bases and J by 3 bases, with 7 bases between. CDR1 and CDR2 (germline): MNHNS, SASEGT. The length of the CDR3 is 14 residues. The CDR3 sequence is CASSEARGTDTQYF. The CDR3 DNA reads TGTGCCAGCAGTGAAGCCAGGGGTACAGATACGCAGTATTTT.

The chain links TRBV29-1 to TRBJ2-2; tentative D call: TRBD2 (5 bases). Germline values: CDR1 SQVTM, CDR2 ANQGSEA. Trimming took 1 base from V and 1 from J, leaving 13 bases between them. The CDR3 is 16 residues long. DNA for the CDR3: TGCAGCGTTGAAGTTGAGACTAAGGGGAACACCGGGGAGCTGTTTTTT. Translated, it gives CSVEVETKGNTGELFF.

The chain links TRBV2 to TRBJ2-7, with D unresolved. The germline V gene has CDR1 SNHLY and CDR2 FYNNEI. V was trimmed by 6 bases and J by 5 bases, leaving 14 bases between them. The CDR3 covers 13 residues. The CDR3 DNA is TGTGCCAGCAGAGGGATCTCGATCCACGAGCAGTACTTC. It encodes CASRGISIHEQYF.

The chain has TRBV28 and TRBJ2-3, with a tentative D call TRBD1 (5 bases). V shed 7 bases and J shed 0 bases, with 11 bases lying between them. CDR3 length: 14 residues. Germline CDR1 is MDHEN and CDR2 is SYDVKM. CDR3 DNA sequence: TGTGCCAGCACGACAGTTTCTAGCACAGATACGCAGTATTTT. Translated, it gives CASTTVSSTDTQYF.

The rearrangement links TRBV27 to TRBJ2-1, with a tentative D call TRBD2 (6 bases). Germline CDR1 is MNHEY and CDR2 is SMNVEV (reference sequence). The V gene lost 6 bases and the J gene lost 0 bases, with 15 bases spanning the gap. This CDR3 is 16 amino acids long. The CDR3 sequence: CASSPGLALSYNEQFF. CDR3 sequence (DNA): TGTGCCAGCAGCCCCGGGCTAGCGCTCTCCTACAATGAGCAGTTCTTC.

V gene TRBV24-1 combines with J gene TRBJ2-5; 7 bases are shared with TRBD2. V lost 5 bases, J lost 5 bases, and 1 base stayed unmatched. Germline CDR1 reads KGHDR; CDR2 reads SFDVKD. The CDR3 loop spans 12 amino acids. The CDR3 sequence is CATSGRGETQYF. DNA for the CDR3: TGTGCCACCAGTGGGCGGGGGGAGACCCAGTACTTC.

The chain recombines TRBV10-3 with TRBJ1-1, with no clear D. The CDR3 length is 13 residues. V was trimmed by 8 bases and J by 2 bases, leaving 12 bases between them. Germline V gene sequence: CDR1 ENHRY, CDR2 SYGVKD. In DNA form, the CDR3 reads TGTGCCATCCGCACGTCCCCTAACACTGAAGCTTTCTTT. It is translated as CAIRTSPNTEAFF.

This sequence joins TRBV7-8 and TRBJ2-4, with D perhaps being TRBD1 or TRBD2 (5 bases each). V was clipped by 4 bases and J by 0 bases, with 13 bases between them. The CDR3 has 16 residues. The germline V gene has CDR1 SGHVS and CDR2 FQNEAQ. The chain's CDR3 is CASSSRGSIAKNIQYF. CDR3 DNA: TGTGCCAGCAGCTCCCGGGGCTCGATAGCCAAAAACATTCAGTACTTC. The whole variable domain, remainder taken from reference TRBV7-8 and TRBJ2-4, is GAGVSQSPRYKVAKRGQDVALRCDPISGHVSLFWYQQALGQGPEFLTYFQNEAQLDKSGLPSDRFFAERPEGSVSTLKIQRTQQEDSAVYLCASSSRGSIAKNIQYFGAGTRLSVL.

CDR3 sequence: CASSSLGTELHSGANVLTF. The DNA of the CDR3 is TGTGCCAGCAGCTCACTCGGGACAGAGCTACACTCTGGGGCCAACGTCCTGACTTTC. V and J are TRBV5-5 and TRBJ2-6, with 7 bases matching TRBD1. The germline V gene has CDR1 SGHKS and CDR2 YYEKEE (reference sequence). V trimming: 3 bases; J trimming: 0 bases; junction bases outside the gene matches: 12. CDR3 size: 19 residues. The entire variable domain, with the rest obtained from reference TRBV5-5 and TRBJ2-6, is as follows: DAGVTQSPTHLIKTRGQQVTLRCSPISGHKSVSWYQQVLGQGPQFIFQYYEKEERGRGNFPDRFSARQFPNYSSELNVNALLLGDSALYLCASSSLGTELHSGANVLTFGAGSRLTVL.

The gene calls are TRBV7-2 and TRBJ1-4, with 7 bases matching TRBD1. The CDR3 length is 13 residues. Germline values: CDR1 SGHTA, CDR2 FQGNSA. V lost 3 bases, J lost 11 bases, and 6 bases stayed unmatched. In DNA, the CDR3 is TGTGCCAGCAGCTTCCAGGGGGACCTCAAACTGTTTTTT. Encoded protein: CASSFQGDLKLFF.

V and J are TRBV28 and TRBJ2-3, with unresolved D. CDR1 and CDR2 from the germline V gene are MDHEN and SYDVKM. V lost 7 bases to trimming and J lost 6 bases, with 8 bases between them. The CDR3 totals 11 residues. CDR3 in amino acids: CASIFRDTQYF. CDR3 DNA: TGTGCCAGCATCTTTCGGGATACGCAGTATTTT.

The chain carries TRBV19 and TRBJ2-2; 10 bases match TRBD2. The CDR3 length is 16 residues. Losses at the gene ends were 4 bases for V and 5 bases for J; bases not matched to a gene: 7. Germline CDR1 is LNHDA and CDR2 is SQIVND (reference sequence). For the CDR3, the DNA is TGTGCCAGTAGTAATTTGAGCGGGAGGGGGACCGGGGAGCTGTTTTTT. It translates to CASSNLSGRGTGELFF.

V gene TRBV18 combines with J gene TRBJ2-7, with 7 nucleotides matching TRBD2. This CDR3 spans 13 amino acids. Germline values: CDR1 KGHSH, CDR2 LQKENI. The V gene end was trimmed by 2 bases and the J gene end by 3 bases; junction bases not matched to a gene: 1. CDR3 sequence reads: CASSPAGVYEQYF. CDR3 nucleotide sequence: TGTGCCAGCTCACCAGCGGGGGTCTACGAGCAGTACTTC. Looking up the rest from reference TRBV18 and TRBJ2-7 gives the full variable domain: NAGVMQNPRHLVRRRGQEARLRCSPMKGHSHVYWYRQLPEEGLKFMVYLQKENIIDESGMPKERFSAEFPKEGPSILRIQQVVRGDSAAYFCASSPAGVYEQYFGPGTRLTVT.

The chain couples TRBV6-6 to TRBJ2-7; TRBD2 is a possible D gene (6 bases). CDR3 length: 13 residues. V was cut by 3 bases and J by 1 base, with 7 bases left in between. Germline V gene lookup returns CDR1 MNHNY and CDR2 SVGAGI (reference sequence). The CDR3 spells CASSYGGSYEQYF. For the CDR3, the DNA is TGTGCCAGCAGTTATGGGGGGTCCTACGAGCAGTACTTC.

This rearrangement joins TRBV7-3 to TRBJ2-1; D is uncertain. The CDR3 runs 12 residues. V lost 3 bases, J lost 6 bases, and 6 bases lay in between. CDR1 is SGHTA and CDR2 is FQGTGA in the germline V gene. The CDR3 sequence: CASSFDSNEQFF. DNA for the CDR3: TGTGCCAGCAGCTTTGATAGCAATGAGCAGTTCTTC.

The chain employs TRBV5-5 and TRBJ1-1, with D perhaps TRBD1 (5 bases). The CDR3 extends over 14 amino acids. The germline V and J ends were trimmed by 7 bases and 1 base, with 14 bases remaining between them. CDR1 SGHKS and CDR2 YYEKEE come from the germline V gene (reference sequence). CDR3 DNA: TGTGCCAGCCGGAACCTGCAGGGGAACACTGAAGCTTTCTTT. Translation: CASRNLQGNTEAFF.

The chain carries TRBV30 and TRBJ1-2, with D unresolved. The CDR3 spans 14 residues. The germline V gene encodes CDR1 GTSNPN and CDR2 SVGIG (reference sequence). The germline V and J ends were trimmed by 4 bases and 1 base, with 13 bases remaining between them. CDR3 sequence (DNA): TGTGCCTGGACTTCGTCATCTTATAACTATGGCTACACCTTC. Protein product: CAWTSSSYNYGYTF. The full variable domain, completed using reference TRBV30 and TRBJ1-2, is SQTIHQWPATLVQPVGSPLSLECTVEGTSNPNLYWYRQAAGRGLQLLFYSVGIGQISSEVPQNLSASRPQDRQFILSSKKLLLSDSGFYLCAWTSSSYNYGYTFGSGTRLTVV.

The chain has TRBV30 and TRBJ2-7, with D perhaps TRBD1 (6 bases). Trimming removed 2 bases from V and 3 bases from J, with 14 bases in between. This CDR3 has 14 amino acids. Germline V gene data show CDR1 as GTSNPN and CDR2 as SVGIG (reference sequence). The CDR3 DNA sequence: TGTGCCTGGAGTCCGACAGGACGACACTACGAGCAGTACTTC. The encoded protein is CAWSPTGRHYEQYF.